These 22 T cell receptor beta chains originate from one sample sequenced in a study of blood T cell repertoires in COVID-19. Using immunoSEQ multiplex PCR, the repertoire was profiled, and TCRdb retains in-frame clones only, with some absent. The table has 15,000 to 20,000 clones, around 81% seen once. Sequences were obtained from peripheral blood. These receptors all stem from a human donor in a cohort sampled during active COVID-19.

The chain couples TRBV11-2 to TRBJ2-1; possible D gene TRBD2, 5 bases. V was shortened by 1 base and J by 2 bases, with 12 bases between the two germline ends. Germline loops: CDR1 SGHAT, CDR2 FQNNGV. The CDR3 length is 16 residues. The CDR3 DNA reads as TGTGCCAGCAGCTTAGGCCTAGCTTACCCCTACAATGAGCAGTTCTTC. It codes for CASSLGLAYPYNEQFF.

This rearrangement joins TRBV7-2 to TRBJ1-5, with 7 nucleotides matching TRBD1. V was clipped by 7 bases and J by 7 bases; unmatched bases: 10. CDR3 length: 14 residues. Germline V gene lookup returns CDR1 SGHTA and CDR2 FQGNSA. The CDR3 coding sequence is TGTGCCAGCACTCGACAGGGAAGTTTGCAGCCCCAGCATTTT. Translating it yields CASTRQGSLQPQHF.

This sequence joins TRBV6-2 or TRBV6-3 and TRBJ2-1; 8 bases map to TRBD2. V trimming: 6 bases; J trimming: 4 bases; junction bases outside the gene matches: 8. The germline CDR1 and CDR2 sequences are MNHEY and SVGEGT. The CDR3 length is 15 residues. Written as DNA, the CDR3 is TGTGCCAGCAGCCTGTGGGCGGGAGGATACAATGAGCAGTTCTTC. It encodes CASSLWAGGYNEQFF.

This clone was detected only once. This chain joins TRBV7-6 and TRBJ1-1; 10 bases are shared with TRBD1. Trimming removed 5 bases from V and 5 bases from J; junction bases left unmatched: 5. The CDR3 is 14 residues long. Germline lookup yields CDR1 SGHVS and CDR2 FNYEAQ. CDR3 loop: CASSGGQGVTEAFF. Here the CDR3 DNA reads TGTGCCAGCAGCGGAGGACAGGGGGTGACTGAAGCTTTCTTT.

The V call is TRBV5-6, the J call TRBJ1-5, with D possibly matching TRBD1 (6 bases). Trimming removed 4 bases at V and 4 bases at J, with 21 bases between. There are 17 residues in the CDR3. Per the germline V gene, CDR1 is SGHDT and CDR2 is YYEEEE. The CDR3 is CASSAYRHRANNQPQHF. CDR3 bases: TGTGCCAGCAGCGCTTATCGGCACAGGGCAAATAATCAGCCCCAGCATTTT.

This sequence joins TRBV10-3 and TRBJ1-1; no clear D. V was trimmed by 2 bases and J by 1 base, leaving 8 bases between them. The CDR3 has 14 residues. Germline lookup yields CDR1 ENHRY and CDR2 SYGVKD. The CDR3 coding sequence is TGTGCCATCAGTGAGGGCCGTGGGAACACTGAAGCTTTCTTT. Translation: CAISEGRGNTEAFF.

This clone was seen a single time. The CDR3 spells CASSKGQLSYNEQFF. In DNA form, the CDR3 reads TGTGCCAGCAGCAAGGGACAGCTCTCCTACAATGAGCAGTTCTTC. V gene TRBV11-2 combines with J gene TRBJ2-1, with 7 bases that match TRBD1. There are 15 residues in the CDR3. Germline V gene data show CDR1 as SGHAT and CDR2 as FQNNGV. V dropped 5 bases and J dropped 0; count of bases not matched to a gene: 4.

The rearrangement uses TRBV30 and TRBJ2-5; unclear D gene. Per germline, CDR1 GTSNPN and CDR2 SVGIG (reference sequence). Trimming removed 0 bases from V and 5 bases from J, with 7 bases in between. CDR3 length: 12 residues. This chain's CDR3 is CAWSVHQETQYF. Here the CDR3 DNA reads TGTGCCTGGAGTGTACATCAGGAGACCCAGTACTTC.

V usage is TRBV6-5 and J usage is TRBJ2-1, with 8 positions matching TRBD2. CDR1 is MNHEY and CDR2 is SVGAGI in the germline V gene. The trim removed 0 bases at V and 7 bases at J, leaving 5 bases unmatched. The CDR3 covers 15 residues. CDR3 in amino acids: CASSYSVAGWNEQFF. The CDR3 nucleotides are TGTGCCAGCAGTTACTCGGTAGCGGGGTGGAATGAGCAGTTCTTC.

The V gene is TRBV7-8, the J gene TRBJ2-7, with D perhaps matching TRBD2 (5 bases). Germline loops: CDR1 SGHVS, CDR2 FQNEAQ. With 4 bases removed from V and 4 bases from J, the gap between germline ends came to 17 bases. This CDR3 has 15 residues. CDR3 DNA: TGTGCCAGCAGCTCCGGGGTGGGAAGGGATTACGAGCAGTACTTC. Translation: CASSSGVGRDYEQYF. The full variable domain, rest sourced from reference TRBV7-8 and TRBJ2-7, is GAGVSQSPRYKVAKRGQDVALRCDPISGHVSLFWYQQALGQGPEFLTYFQNEAQLDKSGLPSDRFFAERPEGSVSTLKIQRTQQEDSAVYLCASSSGVGRDYEQYFGPGTRLTVT.

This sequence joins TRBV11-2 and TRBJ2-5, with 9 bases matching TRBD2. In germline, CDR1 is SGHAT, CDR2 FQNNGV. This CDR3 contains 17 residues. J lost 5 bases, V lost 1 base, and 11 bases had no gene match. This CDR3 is CASSLVPSGVGYETQYF. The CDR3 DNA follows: TGTGCCAGCAGCTTAGTGCCTAGCGGGGTTGGGTATGAGACCCAGTACTTC.

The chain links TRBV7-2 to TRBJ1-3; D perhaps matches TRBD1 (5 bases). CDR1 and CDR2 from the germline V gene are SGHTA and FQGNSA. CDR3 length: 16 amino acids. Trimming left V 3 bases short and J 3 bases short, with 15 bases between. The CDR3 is CASSFAPGQIGNTIYF. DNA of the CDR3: TGTGCCAGCAGCTTCGCGCCAGGGCAAATTGGAAACACCATATATTTT.

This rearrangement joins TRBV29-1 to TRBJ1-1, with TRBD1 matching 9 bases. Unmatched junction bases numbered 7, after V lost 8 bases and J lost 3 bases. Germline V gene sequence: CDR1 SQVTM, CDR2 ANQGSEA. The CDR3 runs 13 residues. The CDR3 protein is CSINRGPDTEAFF. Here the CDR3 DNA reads TGCAGCATCAACAGGGGGCCGGACACTGAAGCTTTCTTT.

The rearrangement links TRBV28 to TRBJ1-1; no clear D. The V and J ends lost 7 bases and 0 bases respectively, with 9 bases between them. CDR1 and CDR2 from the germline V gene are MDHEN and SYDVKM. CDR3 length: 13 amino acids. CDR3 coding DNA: TGTGCCAGCATAAACAGAATGAACACTGAAGCTTTCTTT. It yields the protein CASINRMNTEAFF.

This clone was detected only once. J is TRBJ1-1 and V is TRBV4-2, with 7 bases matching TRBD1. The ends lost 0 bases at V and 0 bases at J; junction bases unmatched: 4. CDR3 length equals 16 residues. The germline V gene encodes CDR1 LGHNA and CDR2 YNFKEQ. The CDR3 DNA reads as TGTGCCAGCAGCCAAGATCGGGGACAGTTGAACACTGAAGCTTTCTTT. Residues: CASSQDRGQLNTEAFF.

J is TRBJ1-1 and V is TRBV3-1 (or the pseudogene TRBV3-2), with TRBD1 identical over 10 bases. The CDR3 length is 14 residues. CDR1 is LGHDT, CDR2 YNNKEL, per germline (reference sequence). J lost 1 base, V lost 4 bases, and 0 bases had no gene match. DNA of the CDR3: TGTGCCAGCAGCCGACAGGGGGCGAACACTGAAGCTTTCTTT. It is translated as CASSRQGANTEAFF.

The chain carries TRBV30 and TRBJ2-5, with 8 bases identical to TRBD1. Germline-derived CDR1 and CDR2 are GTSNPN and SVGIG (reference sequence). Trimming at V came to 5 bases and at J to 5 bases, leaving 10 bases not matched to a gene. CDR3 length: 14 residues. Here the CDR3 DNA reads TGTGCCTGGGCGACGGCAGGGGGCTATGAGACCCAGTACTTC. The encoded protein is CAWATAGGYETQYF.

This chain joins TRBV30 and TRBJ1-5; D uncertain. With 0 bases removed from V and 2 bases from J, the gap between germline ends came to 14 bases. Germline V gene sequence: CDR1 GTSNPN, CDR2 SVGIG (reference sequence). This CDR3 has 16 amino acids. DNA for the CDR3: TGTGCCTGGAGTGTACGCGCGGGGAGAGGCAATCAGCCCCAGCATTTT. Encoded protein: CAWSVRAGRGNQPQHF.

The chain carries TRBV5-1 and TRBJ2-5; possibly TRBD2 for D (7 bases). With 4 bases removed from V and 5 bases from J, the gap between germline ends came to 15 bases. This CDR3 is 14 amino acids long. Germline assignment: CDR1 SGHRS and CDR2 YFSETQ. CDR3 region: CASSAWGGEETQYF. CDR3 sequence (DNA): TGCGCCAGCAGCGCTTGGGGGGGCGAGGAGACCCAGTACTTC.

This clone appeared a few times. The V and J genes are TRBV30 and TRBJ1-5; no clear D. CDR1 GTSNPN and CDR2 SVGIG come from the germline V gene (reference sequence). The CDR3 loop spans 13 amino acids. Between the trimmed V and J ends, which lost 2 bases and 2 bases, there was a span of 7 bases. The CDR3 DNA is TGTGCCTGGAGTTCGAGGGGCAATCAGCCCCAGCATTTT. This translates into CAWSSRGNQPQHF.

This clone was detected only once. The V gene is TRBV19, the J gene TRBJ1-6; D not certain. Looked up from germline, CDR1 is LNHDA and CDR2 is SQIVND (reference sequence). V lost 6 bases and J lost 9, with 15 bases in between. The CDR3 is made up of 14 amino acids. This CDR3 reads CASRSNEESSPLHF. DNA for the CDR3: TGTGCCAGTAGGTCGAACGAGGAGAGTTCACCCCTCCACTTT. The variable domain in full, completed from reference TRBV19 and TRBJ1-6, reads DGGITQSPKYLFRKEGQNVTLSCEQNLNHDAMYWYRQDPGQGLRLIYYSQIVNDFQKGDIAEGYSVSREKKESFPLTVTSAQKNPTAFYLCASRSNEESSPLHFGNGTRLTVT.

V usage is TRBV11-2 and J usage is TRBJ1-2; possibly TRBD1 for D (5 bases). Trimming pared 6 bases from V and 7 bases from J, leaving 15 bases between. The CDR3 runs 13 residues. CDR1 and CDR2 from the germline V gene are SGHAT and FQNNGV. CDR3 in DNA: TGTGCCAGCAGTAGCGGGGGGGAAAGTGGCTACACCTTC. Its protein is CASSSGGESGYTF.